These 22 T cell receptor beta chains were sequenced from one sample in a study of cytomegalovirus exposure and HLA in healthy donors. Clones were sequenced by immunoSEQ multiplex PCR, and TCRdb holds only the in-frame ones, with some missing. The sample yields about 120,000 clones, 75% to 90% seen once. The sequenced sample consisted of PBMCs. These receptors were collected from a woman aged 18-30 years in good health and CMV-seronegative.

Here the CDR3 DNA reads TGTGCCAGCAGCTCCCGGGGAAGGGAGCAGTACTTC. Translating gives CASSSRGREQYF. This chain connects TRBV6-5 to TRBJ2-7, with a possible D match to TRBD2 (5 bases). The CDR3 is made up of 12 amino acids. The V gene's germline CDR1 is MNHEY and CDR2 SVGAGI. V was cut by 6 bases and J by 7 bases, with 13 bases left in between.

The chain recombines TRBV5-6 with TRBJ1-2; a weak D match, TRBD1 (6 bases). The V end was cut by 3 bases, the J end by 2 bases, with 20 bases between. This CDR3 has 17 amino acids. The germline CDR1 and CDR2 sequences are SGHDT and YYEEEE. The CDR3 here is CASSSSNPGEGNYGYTF. CDR3 in DNA: TGTGCCAGCAGCTCGTCCAATCCAGGGGAGGGAAACTATGGCTACACCTTC.

V is TRBV30 and J is TRBJ2-1; a weak D match, TRBD2 (5 bases). From germline, CDR1 is GTSNPN and CDR2 SVGIG (reference sequence). The CDR3 extends over 14 amino acids. V was cut by 2 bases and J by 3 bases, with 11 bases left in between. The chain's CDR3 is CAWSPSGFYNEQFF. In DNA form, the CDR3 reads TGTGCCTGGAGTCCCAGCGGATTCTACAATGAGCAGTTCTTC.

The rearrangement joins TRBV5-6 to TRBJ1-2, with a tentative D call TRBD1 (5 bases). This CDR3 spans 15 amino acids. With 1 base removed from V and 8 bases from J, the gap between germline ends came to 18 bases. Germline CDR1 SGHDT, CDR2 YYEEEE. CDR3: CASSLWGGRAEGYTF. CDR3 in DNA: TGTGCCAGCAGCTTGTGGGGCGGAAGGGCGGAAGGCTACACCTTC.

V usage is TRBV19 and J usage is TRBJ1-5; D call uncertain. CDR3 length equals 17 residues. In germline, CDR1 is LNHDA, CDR2 SQIVND (reference sequence). V was clipped by 3 bases and J by 2 bases, with 17 bases between them. The CDR3 loop is CASSILTGRVGNQPQHF. The CDR3, as DNA: TGTGCCAGTAGTATCCTTACTGGGCGGGTGGGCAATCAGCCCCAGCATTTT.

This chain links TRBV4-1 with TRBJ1-4; D is unresolved. The germline gives CDR1 MGHRA, CDR2 YSYEKL. The CDR3 is 14 amino acids. V gave up 0 bases and J gave up 8 bases, with 10 bases separating them. CDR3 amino acids: CASSQENYREKLFF. DNA for the CDR3: TGCGCCAGCAGCCAAGAAAATTACCGGGAAAAACTGTTTTTT.

The chain uses TRBV6-1 and TRBJ1-1; no reliable D call. The CDR3 is made up of 12 amino acids. V shed 3 bases and J shed 7 bases, with 9 bases lying between them. CDR1 is MNHNS, CDR2 SASEGT, per germline. CDR3 residues: CASSEVSHEAFF. The CDR3, as DNA: TGTGCCAGCAGTGAGGTTAGTCATGAAGCTTTCTTT.

The chain recombines TRBV28 with TRBJ2-5; 10 bases match TRBD2. The germline CDR1 and CDR2 sequences are MDHEN and SYDVKM. The CDR3 consists of 15 residues. With V trimmed by 6 bases and J by 5 bases, 9 bases remained unmatched. CDR3 region: CASSQGELAGETQYF. The CDR3 coding sequence is TGTGCCAGCAGCCAAGGCGAACTAGCGGGGGAGACCCAGTACTTC.

The chain has TRBV6-5 and TRBJ1-2; 10 bases are shared with TRBD1. With 6 bases clipped from V and 7 bases from J, the junction kept 5 bases outside the gene matches. Germline V lookup: CDR1 MNHEY, CDR2 SVGAGI. CDR3 length equals 13 residues. CDR3 sequence (DNA): TGTGCCAGCAGAAGACAGGGGGCCTCTGGCTACACCTTC. Residues: CASRRQGASGYTF.

This clone has just a few counts. This chain joins TRBV7-9 and TRBJ2-7, with 9 bases fitting TRBD2. Germline V gives CDR1 SEHNR, CDR2 FQNEAQ (reference sequence). Trimming removed 4 bases from V and 3 bases from J; junction bases left unmatched: 10. The CDR3 is 16 residues long. CDR3 amino acids: CASSYAGTSPYYEQYF. CDR3 sequence (DNA): TGTGCCAGCAGCTATGCCGGGACTAGCCCTTACTACGAGCAGTACTTC.

The chain uses TRBV28 and TRBJ1-5; D possibly corresponds to TRBD1 (6 bases). The ends were cut back, 2 bases at V and 9 bases at J, with 14 bases in the middle. Looked up from germline, CDR1 is MDHEN and CDR2 is SYDVKM. The CDR3 consists of 14 residues. The CDR3 spells CASSLGQRVGPQHF. The CDR3 nucleotides are TGTGCCAGCAGTTTAGGACAGCGAGTAGGGCCCCAGCATTTT. The full variable domain, its missing parts supplied by reference TRBV28 and TRBJ1-5, is DVKVTQSSRYLVKRTGEKVFLECVQDMDHENMFWYRQDPGLGLRLIYFSYDVKMKEKGDIPEGYSVSREKKERFSLILESASTNQTSMYLCASSLGQRVGPQHFGDGTRLSIL.

The chain uses TRBV10-1 and TRBJ1-5; tentative D call: TRBD1 (5 bases). The CDR3 sequence is 12 residues long. Per germline, CDR1 WNHNN and CDR2 SYGVQD (reference sequence). Trimming pared 7 bases from V and 4 bases from J, leaving 8 bases between. CDR3: CASTTGNQPQHF. CDR3 DNA: TGCGCCAGCACCACAGGAAATCAGCCCCAGCATTTT.

V is TRBV30 and J is TRBJ1-1, with 7 bases fitting TRBD1. This CDR3 is built from 13 residues. Germline values: CDR1 GTSNPN, CDR2 SVGIG (reference sequence). V lost 4 bases to trimming and J lost 6 bases; unmatched junction nucleotides: 8. The CDR3 DNA reads TGTGCCTGGACTCAACAGGGGATCTCTGAAGCTTTCTTT. Its translation is CAWTQQGISEAFF.

The CDR3 is CAWAGGSGANVLTF. In nucleotides, the CDR3 is TGTGCCTGGGCTGGCGGCTCTGGGGCCAACGTCCTGACTTTC. The V call is TRBV30, the J call TRBJ2-6; D not resolved. Germline-derived CDR1 and CDR2 are GTSNPN and SVGIG (reference sequence). Trimming took 5 bases from V and 0 from J, leaving 8 bases between them. This CDR3 has 14 amino acids.

The rearrangement joins TRBV27 to TRBJ2-7; 7 bases are a match to TRBD1. This CDR3 comprises 14 residues. With 5 bases clipped from V and 0 bases from J, the junction kept 4 bases outside the gene matches. The germline V gene encodes CDR1 MNHEY and CDR2 SMNVEV (reference sequence). The CDR3 loop is CASSLRQGSYEQYF. CDR3 DNA sequence: TGTGCCAGCAGTCTAAGACAGGGCTCCTACGAGCAGTACTTC.

The chain joins TRBV7-8 to TRBJ1-4, with D tentatively TRBD1 (5 bases). The V and J ends lost 5 bases and 5 bases respectively, with 12 bases between them. The germline V gene encodes CDR1 SGHVS and CDR2 FQNEAQ. This CDR3 spans 14 amino acids. CDR3 in amino acids: CASSRDFKNEKLFF. Here the CDR3 DNA reads TGTGCCAGCAGCCGGGACTTCAAAAATGAAAAACTGTTTTTT.

This clone is a singleton in its sample. The chain couples TRBV28 to TRBJ2-5; 7 bases fit TRBD2. The CDR3 extends over 14 amino acids. Trimming removed 5 bases from V and 2 bases from J; junction bases left unmatched: 5. Germline-derived CDR1 and CDR2 are MDHEN and SYDVKM. CDR3 in amino acids: CASSPGGLQETQYF. CDR3 in DNA: TGTGCCAGCAGTCCGGGGGGACTTCAAGAGACCCAGTACTTC.

The chain recombines TRBV7-2 with TRBJ1-2, with D possibly being TRBD1 (5 bases). The CDR3 sequence is 14 residues long. V was pared by 1 base and J by 3 bases, with 9 bases between. Per the germline V gene, CDR1 is SGHTA and CDR2 is FQGNSA. The CDR3, as DNA: TGTGCCAGCAGCTTAGAAACAGGAGACTATGGCTACACCTTC. Protein: CASSLETGDYGYTF.

In this sample, this clone turned up a few times. This chain uses TRBV4-3 with TRBJ2-3; 8 bases are a match to TRBD2. Germline CDR1 reads LGHNA; CDR2 reads YSLEER. The CDR3 is 16 residues long. J gave up 3 bases and V 3 bases, and 8 bases lay outside the gene matches. CDR3 DNA sequence: TGCGCCAGCAGCCAGAATCCTAGCGGGCCGACAGATACGCAGTATTTT. Protein: CASSQNPSGPTDTQYF.

The V and J genes are TRBV9 and TRBJ2-7; 12 nucleotides match TRBD2. The CDR3 totals 14 residues. Trimming removed 4 bases from V and 7 bases from J; junction bases left unmatched: 6. Germline V gene sequence: CDR1 SGDLS, CDR2 YYNGEE. CDR3 DNA sequence: TGTGCCAGCAGCCTAGCGGGAGGGCCGGGGGAGCAGTACTTC. Amino acid sequence: CASSLAGGPGEQYF.

The chain carries TRBV28 and TRBJ1-1; D gene unclear. This CDR3 contains 16 residues. Germline loops: CDR1 MDHEN, CDR2 SYDVKM. The V end was cut by 1 base, the J end by 5 bases, with 17 bases between. The chain's CDR3 is CASSLFLWVPRTEAFF. CDR3 DNA sequence: TGTGCCAGCAGTTTATTTCTCTGGGTCCCGAGGACTGAAGCTTTCTTT.

V and J are TRBV27 and TRBJ1-2; 9 bases match TRBD1. The germline gives CDR1 MNHEY, CDR2 SMNVEV (reference sequence). There are 18 residues in the CDR3. After removal of 3 bases from V and 6 bases from J, the junction contained 17 bases not matched to a gene. Here the CDR3 DNA reads TGTGCCAGCAGTTTGTGGGGAACCGACAGGGGGGCTAGAGATGGCTACACCTTC. Translation: CASSLWGTDRGARDGYTF.